This entry lists 14 T cell receptor beta chains sequenced from one sample in a study of blood T cells in healthy people across ages. Using a J-beta primer mix together with a sample-barcoded 5' primer, a second PCR was run for 7 to 11 cycles. TCRdb re-derived calls from the 5' RACE reads in MiXCR, one entry per CDR3 protein. The profile shows 1.4 million to 1.5 million distinct CDR3 sequences, approximately 38% of them singletons. Sequences were obtained from blood. These TCRs come from a woman aged 18-35 years in good health.

In its sample, this clonotype was seen a few times. The chain joins TRBV12-3 or TRBV12-4 to TRBJ2-1; 12 bases are a match to TRBD2. The CDR3 has 14 amino acids. V lost 5 bases and J lost 7; bases outside the gene matches: 3. The CDR3 spells CASSTSGRSNEQFF. CDR3 DNA sequence: TGTGCCAGCAGTACTAGCGGGAGGAGTAATGAGCAGTTCTTC.

The V and J genes are TRBV10-3 and TRBJ1-1; 12 bases fit TRBD1. Germline trimming cut 4 bases from V and 4 bases from J; bases unmatched to any gene: 10. This CDR3 is 17 amino acids long. Looked up from germline, CDR1 is ENHRY and CDR2 is SYGVKD. The CDR3 DNA reads as TGTGCCATCAGTGGCGGGGGACAGGGGGCAGGGGGCACTGAAGCTTTCTTT. It specifies CAISGGGQGAGGTEAFF.

This chain joins TRBV20-1 and TRBJ2-1; no firm D call. The DNA matches TRBJ2-7 better at its end, which makes the J call doubtful. Germline lookup yields CDR1 DFQATT and CDR2 SNEGSKA (reference sequence). The CDR3 has 15 residues. The CDR3 sequence: CSASGPSSSYNEQYF. The CDR3 DNA reads TGCAGTGCTTCAGGACCGTCGAGCTCCTACAATGAGCAGTACTTC.

The gene calls are TRBV7-8 and TRBJ2-1; the D gene is possibly TRBD2 (5 bases). The CDR3 consists of 14 residues. The V gene's germline CDR1 is SGHVS and CDR2 FQNEAQ. Between the trimmed V and J ends, which lost 0 bases and 12 bases, there was a span of 15 bases. The CDR3 loop reads CASSLASDYPGQFF. The DNA of the CDR3 is TGTGCCAGCAGCTTAGCTTCCGACTACCCGGGGCAGTTCTTC.

This clonotype was counted only a few times. The V call is TRBV15, the J call TRBJ2-2; 7 bases are shared with TRBD1. V shed 3 bases, J shed 3 bases, and the junction held 4 bases outside the gene matches. Germline V gives CDR1 LNHNV, CDR2 YYDKDF (reference sequence). This CDR3 comprises 15 residues. In DNA form, the CDR3 reads TGTGCCACCAGCAGGATCGACAGGGACACCGGGGAGCTGTTTTTT. Encoded protein: CATSRIDRDTGELFF.

The chain couples TRBV20-1 to TRBJ1-2; weak D call: TRBD1 (5 bases). Germline loops: CDR1 DFQATT, CDR2 SNEGSKA (reference sequence). V lost 1 base and J lost 4, with 16 bases in between. The CDR3 length is 15 residues. The CDR3 coding sequence is TGCAGTGCTAGAGTCGCAGGGACCGAGTTCTATGGCTACACCTTC. Translation: CSARVAGTEFYGYTF.

This clonotype showed up just a few times. The chain links TRBV20-1 to TRBJ1-4; D unclear. Trimming took off 0 bases at V and 3 bases at J, with 8 bases between the two ends. The CDR3 runs 14 residues. Germline CDR1 is DFQATT and CDR2 is SNEGSKA (reference sequence). CDR3 nucleotides: TGCAGTGCTAGAGACCGGGTTGCTAATGAAAAACTGTTTTTT. It codes for CSARDRVANEKLFF.

CDR3 sequence (DNA): TGCGCCAGCTCCGAGGACGGCGGGAATTCACCCCTCCACTTT. It yields the protein CASSEDGGNSPLHF. The rearrangement links TRBV5-1 to TRBJ1-6; D not certain. The germline CDR1 and CDR2 sequences are SGHRS and YFSETQ. Deletions cut 7 bases from V and 7 bases from J, with 15 bases between. The CDR3 has 14 residues.

The CDR3 bases are TGTGCCAGCAGCCCCGGCGCAACGGGAGGTTGGGGTGAGCAGTTCTTC. Translation gives CASSPGATGGWGEQFF. The gene calls are TRBV3-1 and TRBJ2-1, with 7 bases aligning to TRBD2. CDR3 length equals 16 residues. Trimming took 4 bases from V and 9 from J; bases not matched to a gene: 15. CDR1 is LGHDT and CDR2 is YNNKEL in the germline V gene (reference sequence).

The table lists this clonotype with a few counts. V and J are TRBV6-5 and TRBJ1-1; D gene unclear. This CDR3 spans 16 amino acids. V shed 2 bases and J shed 8 bases, with 21 bases lying between them. Germline values: CDR1 MNHEY, CDR2 SVGAGI. The CDR3 loop reads CASSYQSQAGKGEAFF. The CDR3 DNA sequence: TGTGCCAGCAGTTACCAATCACAAGCCGGGAAAGGGGAAGCTTTCTTT.

The genes are TRBV5-1 and TRBJ1-1; perhaps TRBD1 as D (6 bases). V was cut by 3 bases and J by 6 bases, with 24 bases left in between. The CDR3 is 17 amino acids. CDR1 is SGHRS, CDR2 YFSETQ, per germline. The DNA for the CDR3 is TGCGCCAGCAGCTCGGTACAGGGAAGCGGAGCTACCGCTGAAGCTTTCTTT. Translation gives CASSSVQGSGATAEAFF.

The rearrangement links TRBV29-1 to TRBJ1-1; TRBD1 agrees at 12 bases. The CDR3 spans 15 residues. The ends lost 7 bases at V and 1 base at J; junction bases unmatched: 7. Germline values: CDR1 SQVTM, CDR2 ANQGSEA. This CDR3 is CSGLRDRGPNTEAFF. CDR3 DNA: TGCAGCGGGCTCCGGGACAGGGGGCCGAACACTGAAGCTTTCTTT. The whole variable domain, remainder taken from reference TRBV29-1 and TRBJ1-1, is SAVISQKPSRDICQRGTSLTIQCQVDSQVTMMFWYRQQPGQSLTLIATANQGSEATYESGFVIDKFPISRPNLTFSTLTVSNMSPEDSSIYLCSGLRDRGPNTEAFFGQGTRLTVV.

The sample holds a few counts of this clonotype. This chain links TRBV20-1 with TRBJ1-4; D unresolved. CDR3 length: 13 residues. V was clipped by 2 bases and J by 6 bases, with 10 bases between them. Germline loops: CDR1 DFQATT, CDR2 SNEGSKA (reference sequence). CDR3 in amino acids: CSARTRVYEKLFF. CDR3 nucleotides: TGCAGTGCTAGAACCCGGGTTTATGAAAAACTGTTTTTT.

The chain recombines TRBV2 with TRBJ2-7, with D uncertain. The CDR3 consists of 14 residues. Germline CDR1 and CDR2: SNHLY and FYNNEI. Trimming removed 6 bases from V and 2 bases from J, with 14 bases in between. The DNA of the CDR3 is TGTGCCAGCAGACCGACTCGCTTAGCCTACGAGCAGTACTTC. It specifies CASRPTRLAYEQYF.